This TCR beta chain was sequenced for a study of human T cells and chemical hapten exposure. Study results and caveats: Expanded TCRs were compared with controls, and the expanded TCRs formed significantly more large CDR3 similarity clusters. DPC sensitization produced no change in TCRs with frequency above 1 in 1000.

V dropped 6 bases and J dropped 0 bases, with 9 bases sitting between them. CDR1 is MNHNS and CDR2 is SASEGT in the germline V gene. The CDR3 covers 14 residues. Documented time point: patch test 1, 2 weeks after DPC sensitization. The treatment denotes: therapeutic diphenylcyclopropenone sensitization with weekly scalp DPC. Regarding this clonotype: Its antigen is not identified.

MiXCR was run by TCRdb on the RACE reads, yielding one entry per CDR3 protein. The repertoire has 380,000 or so distinct CDR3 sequences, approximately 5% of them found once; the top ten carry over 2%. The J gene is TRBJ2-1, the V gene TRBV6-1; D gene ambiguous. This TCR was sampled from a woman in her forties or fifties with alopecia areata. Some clones in this sample may be carry-over from other donors' samples. Specimen: whole blood, collected in connection with sensitization to the hapten diphenylcyclopropenone (DPC). The CDR3 region is CASRIHSSYNEQFF. The CDR3, as DNA: TGTGCCAGCAGAATACATAGCTCCTACAATGAGCAGTTCTTC.